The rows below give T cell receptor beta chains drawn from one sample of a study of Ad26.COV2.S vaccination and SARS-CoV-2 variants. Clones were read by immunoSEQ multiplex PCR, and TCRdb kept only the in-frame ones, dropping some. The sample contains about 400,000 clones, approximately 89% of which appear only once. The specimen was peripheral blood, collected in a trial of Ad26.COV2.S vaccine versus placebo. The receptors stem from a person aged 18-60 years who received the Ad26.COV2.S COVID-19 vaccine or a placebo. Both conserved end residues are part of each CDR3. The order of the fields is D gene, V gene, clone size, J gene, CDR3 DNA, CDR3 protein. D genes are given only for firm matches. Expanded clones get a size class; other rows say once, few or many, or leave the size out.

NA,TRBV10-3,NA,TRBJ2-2,TGTGCCATCAGCGCCTACGATGGGCTAGACGTGGTCGGGGAGCTGTTTTTT,CAISAYDGLDVVGELFF
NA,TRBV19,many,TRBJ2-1,TGTGCCAGTAGTATACAGGAGCGGCAGTTCTTC,CASSIQERQFF
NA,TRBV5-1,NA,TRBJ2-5,TGCGCCAGCAGCTTGACTTTATCCGAGTCCAAGTTTCAAGAGACCCAGTACTTC,CASSLTLSESKFQETQYF
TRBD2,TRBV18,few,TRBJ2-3,TGTGCCAGCTCAGGGCGGGAGCGCACAGATACGCAGTATTTT,CASSGRERTDTQYF
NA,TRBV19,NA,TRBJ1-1,TGTGCCAGTAGTATAGGAGGGAGGCGCGCAGCTTTCTTT,CASSIGGRRAAFF
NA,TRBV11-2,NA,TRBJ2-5,TGTGCCAGCAGCTTCTTACCTTTTTCAGAGACCCAGTACTTC,CASSFLPFSETQYF
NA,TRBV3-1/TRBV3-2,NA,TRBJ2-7,TGTGCCAGCAGCCAACGCCAGGGGAGTGACGAGCAGTACTTC,CASSQRQGSDEQYF
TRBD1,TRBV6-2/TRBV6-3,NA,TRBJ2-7,TGTGCCAGCAGCCTATTCCTGGACAGGGGAGGCTACGAGCAGTACTTC,CASSLFLDRGGYEQYF
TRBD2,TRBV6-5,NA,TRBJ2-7,TGTGCCAGCTGGACTAGCGATTTCTACGAGCAGTACTTC,CASWTSDFYEQYF
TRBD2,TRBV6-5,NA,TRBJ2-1,TGTGCCAGCAGCCGTAGCGGGAAATATGAGCAGTTCTTC,CASSRSGKYEQFF
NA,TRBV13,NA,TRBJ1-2,TGTGCCAGCAGGCCGGGACGGAAGTTAGCTAACTATGGCTACACCTTC,CASRPGRKLANYGYTF
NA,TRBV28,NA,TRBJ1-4,TGTGCCAGCAGTGATTCTAGGAGGGGGAGAACTAATGAAAAACTGTTTTTT,CASSDSRRGRTNEKLFF
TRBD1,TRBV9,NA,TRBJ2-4,TGTGCCAGCAGCGTAGGGGACAGGGAAAACATTCAGTACTTC,CASSVGDRENIQYF
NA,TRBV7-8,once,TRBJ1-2,TGTGCCAGCAGCAAGGGGGGAACGGACTATGGCTACACCTTC,CASSKGGTDYGYTF
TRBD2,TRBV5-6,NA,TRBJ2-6,TGTGCCAGCAGCTTGTTAGTAGGCGGGGGAATTTCTGGGGCCAACGTCCTGACTTTC,CASSLLVGGGISGANVLTF
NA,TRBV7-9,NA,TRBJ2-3,TGTGCCAGCAGCACAGGGCCCGATACGCAGTATTTT,CASSTGPDTQYF
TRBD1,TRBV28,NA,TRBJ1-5,TGTGCCAGCAGTACCGGGACAGGGGGGTTTCAGCCCCAGCATTTT,CASSTGTGGFQPQHF
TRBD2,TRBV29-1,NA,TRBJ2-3,TGCAGCGTTGCTGGGACTAGCGGGAGTGGGGGGACAGATACGCAGTATTTT,CSVAGTSGSGGTDTQYF
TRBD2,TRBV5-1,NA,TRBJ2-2,TGCGCCAGCAGCTTGAGCCTAGCGGGGCCGACCGGGGAGCTGTTTTTT,CASSLSLAGPTGELFF
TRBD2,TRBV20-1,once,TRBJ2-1,TGCAGTGCTAGTTCTAGCGGATTCTACAATGAGCAGTTCTTC,CSASSSGFYNEQFF
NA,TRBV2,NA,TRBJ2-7,TGTGCCAGCATCCTCAAGACAGTAAGCTACGAGCAGTACTTC,CASILKTVSYEQYF
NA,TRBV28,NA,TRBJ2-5,TGTGCCAGCAGTTGGGGGGAACCCGAGACCCAGTACTTC,CASSWGEPETQYF
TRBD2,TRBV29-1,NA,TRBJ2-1,TGCAGCGTTGGACTAGCGAGTAATGAGCAGTTCTTC,CSVGLASNEQFF
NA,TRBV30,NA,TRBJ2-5,TGTGCCTGGAGTGTATCGGGGCAAGAGACCCAGTACTTC,CAWSVSGQETQYF
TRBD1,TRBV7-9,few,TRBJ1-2,TGTGCCAGCAGCTTAGGGGACAGTGCTAACTATGGCTACACCTTC,CASSLGDSANYGYTF
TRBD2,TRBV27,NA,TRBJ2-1,TGTGCCAGCAGCAGAACTGGAGGGAGGGCCATAAATGAGCAGTTCTTC,CASSRTGGRAINEQFF
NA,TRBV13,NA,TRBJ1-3,TGTGCCAGCAGCCTCAGGGGCTTCGGAAACACCATATATTTT,CASSLRGFGNTIYF
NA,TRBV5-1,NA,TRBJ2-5,TGCGCCAGCAGCTCCTTACTGATCCAAGAGACCCAGTACTTC,CASSSLLIQETQYF
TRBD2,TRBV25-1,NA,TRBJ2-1,TGTGCCAGCAGTGTCCTTACTAGCGCTTCTTACAATGAGCAGTTCTTC,CASSVLTSASYNEQFF
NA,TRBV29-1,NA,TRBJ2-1,TGCAGCGTTGAAGGTGGGAGCCGAAGCTCCTACAATGAGCAGTTCTTC,CSVEGGSRSSYNEQFF
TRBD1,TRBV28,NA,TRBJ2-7,TGTGCCAGCAGTGTAGTGACAGGGCCCTACGAGCAGTACTTC,CASSVVTGPYEQYF
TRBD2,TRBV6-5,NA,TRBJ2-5,TGTGCCAGCAGTTACCGGGGAGGGCGAGAGACCCAGTACTTC,CASSYRGGRETQYF
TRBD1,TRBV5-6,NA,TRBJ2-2,TGTGCCGGCCGACAGGGCTACACCGGGGAGCTGTTTTTT,CAGRQGYTGELFF
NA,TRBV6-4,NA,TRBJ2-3,TGTGCCAGCAGTGACTCAGGGACACCAAGCACAGATACGCAGTATTTT,CASSDSGTPSTDTQYF
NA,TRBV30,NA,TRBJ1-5,TGTGCCTGTTCTCTATCCTCAGGGGCTCAGCCCCAGCATTTT,CACSLSSGAQPQHF
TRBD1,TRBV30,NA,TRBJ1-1,TGTGCCTGGTCACAGGGGGACACTGAAGCTTTCTTT,CAWSQGDTEAFF
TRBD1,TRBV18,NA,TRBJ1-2,TGTGCCAGCTCACCACCACTTGGACAGGGAGGGGATGGCTACACCTTC,CASSPPLGQGGDGYTF
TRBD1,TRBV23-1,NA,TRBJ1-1,TGCGCCAGCAGTCACGACAGCACCAGGGGGACTGAAGCTTTCTTT,CASSHDSTRGTEAFF
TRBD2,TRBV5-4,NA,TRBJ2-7,TGTGCCAGCAGCGGGACTAGCGGGTTCCCCTACGAGCAGTACTTC,CASSGTSGFPYEQYF
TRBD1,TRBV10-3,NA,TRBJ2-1,TGTGCCATCAGTGTAGCAGGGGGCAATGAGCAGTTCTTC,CAISVAGGNEQFF
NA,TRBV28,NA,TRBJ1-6,TGTGCCAGCATAGGGGGTAATAATTCACCCCTCCACTTT,CASIGGNNSPLHF
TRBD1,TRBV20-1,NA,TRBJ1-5,TGCAGTGCTAGTACACAGGGGGATCAGCCCCAGCATTTT,CSASTQGDQPQHF
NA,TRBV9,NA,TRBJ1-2,TGTGCCAGCAGCACCTCGAACCCCGGACGGGATGGCTACACCTTC,CASSTSNPGRDGYTF
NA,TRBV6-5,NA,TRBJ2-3,TGTGCCAGCAGTTACTCGTTAGGGCGGGCAGATACGCAGTATTTT,CASSYSLGRADTQYF
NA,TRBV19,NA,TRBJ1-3,TGTGCCAGTAGAAGGGACGGATCCTCTGGAAACACCATATATTTT,CASRRDGSSGNTIYF
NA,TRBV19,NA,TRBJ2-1,TGTGCCAGTAGCACAGGACTCGCTTCCTACAATGAGCAGTTCTTC,CASSTGLASYNEQFF
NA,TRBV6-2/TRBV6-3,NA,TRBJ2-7,TGTGCCAGCAGTTACCCTAGTGGAGGGACTTCCTACGAGCAGTACTTC,CASSYPSGGTSYEQYF
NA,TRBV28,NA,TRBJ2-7,TGTGCCAGCAGTTCCCTCGGGACGGGATACTACGAGCAGTACTTC,CASSSLGTGYYEQYF
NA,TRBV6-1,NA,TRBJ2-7,TGTGCCAGCAGTGAATCGGGCGCAGGTGCCTCGATGCGGTACTTC,CASSESGAGASMRYF
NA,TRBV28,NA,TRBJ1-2,TGTGCCAGCAGTTTATACGCAGAGGGCTACACCTTC,CASSLYAEGYTF
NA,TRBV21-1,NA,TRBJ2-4,TGTGCCAGCAGCAAAGGGTCTCGATCAGGGGTTCCCTTACTAGCCAAAAACATTCAGTACTTC,CASSKGSRSGVPLLAKNIQYF
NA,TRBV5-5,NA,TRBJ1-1,TGTGCCAGCTCGAACCCTAGCACTGAAGCTTTCTTT,CASSNPSTEAFF
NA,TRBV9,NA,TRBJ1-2,TGTGCCAGCAGCGTAGGTGGTGGTCGCTATGGCTACACCTTC,CASSVGGGRYGYTF
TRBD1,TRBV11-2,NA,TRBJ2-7,TGTGCCAGCAGCGCAGCAATCAGGGGGCTAGGCGAGCAGTACTTC,CASSAAIRGLGEQYF